The source of this TCR beta chain is a study of graft-versus-host responses after intestinal transplantation. Overall study: Induction with anti-thymocyte globulin, then tacrolimus and steroids for three to four years, was given to all recipients. Regarding the study as a whole: Early after transplant, HvG declines were associated with peak levels of circulating GvH clones. Recipient marrow showed GvH clones, some seen first in ileum or blood. Within allografts, high graft-versus-host to host-versus-graft clonal ratios were seen among patients with graft-donor T cell macrochimerism.

Generated by immunoSEQ multiplex PCR, the TCRdb table keeps only in-frame clones and is missing some. The data contain tens of thousands of clones, around 93% of them singletons. Concerning this clone itself: Its antigen is unidentified.

The starting material was unstimulated CD4+ T cells sorted from spleen or lymph node cells, obtained before transplant. The receptor's source is a human donor who was the organ donor for an intestinal transplant.

The CDR3 nucleotides are TGCGCCAGCAAAGCCGGGACAGGGGTTGAAAAACTGTTTTTT. The encoded protein is CASKAGTGVEKLFF. The chain combines TRBV23-1 with TRBJ1-4, with 10 bases aligning to TRBD1. TRBV23-1 is recorded as an ORF, its role being uncertain. The length of the CDR3 is 14 residues. The trim removed 7 bases at V and 7 bases at J, leaving 6 bases unmatched.